This TCR beta chain was identified during a study of long-term antiretroviral therapy in people with HIV. Study in general: Samples collected earliest predate the 2015 immediate-ART recommendation by about a decade.

Post-ART PBMC samples numbered at least two per donor, and pre-ART ones at least one. Each HIV participant was treated in the United States. Until DNA extraction, the samples held between roughly 1-10 million cryopreserved PBMC. Deletions cut 1 base from V and 4 bases from J, with 7 bases between. The CDR3 length is 13 residues. Germline assignment: CDR1 SEHNR and CDR2 FQNEAQ (reference sequence). immunoSEQ v3.0 was run at survey level. This table comes from immunoSEQ multiplex PCR, and its TCRdb copy is limited to in-frame clones, with some not included. The table lists some 19,000 clones, approximately 84% of them singletons.

The specimen comprised unsorted PBMCs, sampled 0.9 years after starting antiretroviral therapy. The rearrangement links TRBV7-9 to TRBJ1-1, with TRBD1 as a possible D gene (6 bases). The TCR sequence derives from a man in his late teens or twenties with HIV. CDR3 in amino acids: CASSLEGGTEAFF. DNA of the CDR3: TGTGCCAGCAGCTTAGAGGGGGGCACTGAAGCTTTCTTT.